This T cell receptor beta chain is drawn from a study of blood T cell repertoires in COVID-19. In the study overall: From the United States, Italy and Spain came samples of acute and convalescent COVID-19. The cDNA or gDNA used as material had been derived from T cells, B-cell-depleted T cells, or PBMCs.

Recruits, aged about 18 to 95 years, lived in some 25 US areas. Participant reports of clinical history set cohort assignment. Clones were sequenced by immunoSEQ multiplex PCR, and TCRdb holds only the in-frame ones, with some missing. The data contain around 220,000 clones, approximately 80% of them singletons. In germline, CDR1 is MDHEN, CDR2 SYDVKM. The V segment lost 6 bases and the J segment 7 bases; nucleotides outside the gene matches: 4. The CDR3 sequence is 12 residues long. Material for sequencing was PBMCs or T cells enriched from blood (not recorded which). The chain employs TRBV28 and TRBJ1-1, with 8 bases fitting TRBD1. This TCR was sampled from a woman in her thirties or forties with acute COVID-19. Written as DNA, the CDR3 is TGTGCCAGCAGATGGACAGGGAGTGAAGCTTTCTTT. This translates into CASRWTGSEAFF.